Listed here is a single T cell receptor (beta chain). These data come from a study of CD8+CD57+ T cells in acquired aplastic anemia. CDR1 and CDR2 from the germline V gene are MNHEY and SVGAGI. Trimming removed 2 bases at V and 8 bases at J, with 11 bases between. The CDR3 loop spans 13 amino acids. Genomic DNA was employed as the template in profiling TCR beta VDJ and CDR3. From the reads, TCRdb called clonotypes with MiXCR, one entry per CDR3 protein. The sample holds more than 100,000 distinct CDR3 sequences; more than 40% are singletons and the top ten take 2% to 3%. The chain has TRBV6-5 and TRBJ2-3; D is possibly TRBD2 (6 bases). The receptor comes from a human donor in good health, serving as a control. The sample comprised sorted CD4+, CD8+, or CD8+CD57+ T cells (not recorded which) from PBMCs. CDR3 DNA: TGTGCCAGCAGTTACAGCTCCGGGGGTACGCAGTATTTT. Encoded protein: CASSYSSGGTQYF.